One sample yielded the 23 T cell receptor beta chains listed below, sequenced in a study of shared clonotypes between healthy human individuals. The assay was immunoSEQ multiplex PCR, and TCRdb's table has in-frame clones only and misses some. Of around 1.4 million clones in the sample, around 98.5% were seen once. Sample: naive CD4+ T cells sorted from blood. Subset: CD45RA+ positively selected. These receptors all stem from a man younger than 45 in good health.

The rearrangement links TRBV15 to TRBJ2-7; a possible D gene is TRBD2 (6 bases). Germline CDR1 LNHNV, CDR2 YYDKDF (reference sequence). Deletions cut 6 bases from V and 6 bases from J, with 21 bases between. The CDR3 sequence is 15 residues long. CDR3: CATRSGRTNGGEQYF. CDR3 nucleotide sequence: TGTGCCACCAGATCTGGGAGGACCAATGGGGGCGAGCAGTACTTC.

CDR3 sequence (DNA): TGTGCCAGCAGCGTAGGTCCTAGCGGGAGCTCCTACAATGAGCAGTTCTTC. Translating gives CASSVGPSGSSYNEQFF. This chain joins TRBV9 and TRBJ2-1; TRBD2 aligns across 10 bases. Germline CDR1 reads SGDLS; CDR2 reads YYNGEE. The V segment lost 0 bases and the J segment 0 bases; nucleotides outside the gene matches: 3. This CDR3 comprises 17 residues.

This clone has only one observation. J is TRBJ2-3 and V is TRBV4-2, with TRBD2 matching over 9 bases. Germline-derived CDR1 and CDR2 are LGHNA and YNFKEQ. Germline trimming cut 3 bases from V and 5 bases from J; bases unmatched to any gene: 3. The CDR3 loop spans 14 amino acids. Here the CDR3 reads CASSQGLAEDTQYF. DNA of the CDR3: TGTGCCAGCAGCCAGGGACTAGCAGAAGATACGCAGTATTTT.

This chain uses TRBV6-5 with TRBJ2-7; D tentatively reads TRBD1 or TRBD2 (5 bases each). The CDR3 runs 16 residues. CDR1 is MNHEY and CDR2 is SVGAGI in the germline V gene. Between the trimmed V and J ends, which lost 0 bases and 7 bases, there was a span of 19 bases. The CDR3 spells CASSYSNIGVPGEQYF. The CDR3 DNA reads as TGTGCCAGCAGTTACTCGAATATAGGGGTCCCGGGAGAGCAGTACTTC.

This sequence joins TRBV28 and TRBJ2-1; tentative D call: TRBD1 (6 bases). Germline V gene sequence: CDR1 MDHEN, CDR2 SYDVKM. The length of the CDR3 is 15 residues. Trimming took off 2 bases at V and 3 bases at J, with 11 bases between the two ends. CDR3 sequence reads: CASSLPHRVYNEQFF. Written as DNA, the CDR3 is TGTGCCAGCAGTTTACCCCACAGGGTCTACAATGAGCAGTTCTTC.

J is TRBJ2-7 and V is TRBV19; perhaps TRBD1 as D (6 bases). Germline V gives CDR1 LNHDA, CDR2 SQIVND (reference sequence). The CDR3 has 16 residues. V gave up 6 bases and J gave up 0 bases, with 18 bases separating them. The CDR3 loop reads CASSRGTGTISYEQYF. CDR3 nucleotide sequence: TGTGCCAGTAGCAGAGGAACCGGGACAATCTCCTACGAGCAGTACTTC.

The chain combines TRBV29-1 with TRBJ1-5; TRBD1 is a possible D gene (5 bases). This CDR3 is built from 15 residues. V was cut by 6 bases and J by 2 bases, with 17 bases left in between. Germline V lookup: CDR1 SQVTM, CDR2 ANQGSEA. The CDR3 DNA reads as TGCAGCGTCCGAACAGGATCTGGGCGCAATCAGCCCCAGCATTTT. Translating gives CSVRTGSGRNQPQHF.

This rearrangement joins TRBV21-1 to TRBJ1-5; no DNA check was done on the table's D call, TRBD1. TRBV21-1 is a pseudogene segment. This CDR3 has 16 amino acids. CDR3 bases: TGTGCCAGCAGCAAGAGTGGAAGGGGGAAGAATCAGCCCCAGCATTTT. It yields the protein CASSKSGRGKNQPQHF.

This chain links TRBV5-1 with TRBJ2-1; 10 bases match TRBD2. The J segment lost 9 bases and the V segment lost 4 bases, leaving 13 bases of the junction unmatched. The CDR3 extends over 16 amino acids. Germline CDR1 SGHRS, CDR2 YFSETQ. The CDR3 coding sequence is TGCGCCAGCAGCCGCCTCACTAGCGGGATGGAGGGTGAGCAGTTCTTC. It is translated as CASSRLTSGMEGEQFF.

The chain uses TRBV9 and TRBJ2-1; 7 nucleotides agree with TRBD1. Germline CDR1 and CDR2: SGDLS and YYNGEE. This CDR3 region has 15 residues. The trim removed 0 bases at V and 3 bases at J, leaving 3 bases unmatched. The CDR3 nucleotides are TGTGCCAGCAGCGTAGTTGGGACAGTCTACAATGAGCAGTTCTTC. Translating gives CASSVVGTVYNEQFF.

J is TRBJ2-3 and V is TRBV5-1; TRBD1 aligns across 7 bases. V shed 5 bases and J 1 base; nucleotides not matched to a gene: 10. This CDR3 is built from 16 residues. From germline, CDR1 is SGHRS and CDR2 YFSETQ. CDR3 loop: CASSPKQGLGTDTQYF. Here the CDR3 DNA reads TGCGCCAGCAGTCCCAAACAGGGGCTAGGCACAGATACGCAGTATTTT.

This sequence joins TRBV18 and TRBJ1-4; no definite D call. The V gene lost 6 bases and the J gene lost 8 bases, with 13 bases spanning the gap. Germline-derived CDR1 and CDR2 are KGHSH and LQKENI. CDR3 length: 13 residues. The CDR3 DNA follows: TGTGCCAGCTCCCCCCAAACACGCGAAAAACTGTTTTTT. As protein: CASSPQTREKLFF.

V is TRBV27 and J is TRBJ2-2; 10 bases match TRBD2. The germline gives CDR1 MNHEY, CDR2 SMNVEV (reference sequence). J lost 3 bases, V lost 1 base, and 8 bases had no gene match. This CDR3 is 18 amino acids long. This CDR3 is CASSLYPSGRSDTGELFF. CDR3 bases: TGTGCCAGCAGTTTATACCCTAGCGGGAGATCGGACACCGGGGAGCTGTTTTTT.

This chain joins TRBV27 and TRBJ1-2, with 8 bases fitting TRBD1. Germline lookup yields CDR1 MNHEY and CDR2 SMNVEV (reference sequence). The junction had 23 bases not matched to a gene; V was cut back by 5 bases and J by 0 bases. There are 21 residues in the CDR3. CDR3 residues: CASSTRQGRTLLKKSNYGYTF. The DNA of the CDR3 is TGTGCCAGCAGTACTCGACAGGGGCGCACCCTACTCAAGAAATCTAACTATGGCTACACCTTC.

This chain connects TRBV7-9 to TRBJ1-5; 7 bases align to TRBD1. The V gene end was trimmed by 1 base and the J gene end by 0 bases; junction bases not matched to a gene: 6. This CDR3 is built from 17 residues. Germline values: CDR1 SEHNR, CDR2 FQNEAQ (reference sequence). This CDR3 reads CASSLVKGASSNQPQHF. The DNA for the CDR3 is TGTGCCAGCAGCTTAGTTAAGGGGGCGAGTAGCAATCAGCCCCAGCATTTT.

V and J are TRBV19 and TRBJ1-1; tentatively, D is TRBD1 (6 bases). V dropped 2 bases and J dropped 5 bases, with 12 bases sitting between them. Germline values: CDR1 LNHDA, CDR2 SQIVND (reference sequence). CDR3 length equals 14 residues. In nucleotides, the CDR3 is TGTGCCAGTAGTATATCAGGGGATGGGACTGAAGCTTTCTTT. Amino acid sequence: CASSISGDGTEAFF.

The CDR3, as DNA: TGTGCCAGCAGCCCTCTTCTCTGGACAGGACTTAATCCACGGGACAATGAGCAGTTCTTC. Amino acids: CASSPLLWTGLNPRDNEQFF. The J gene is TRBJ2-1, the V gene TRBV7-8, with 7 bases lining up with TRBD1. The J segment lost 5 bases and the V segment lost 5 bases, leaving 24 bases of the junction unmatched. CDR1 SGHVS and CDR2 FQNEAQ come from the germline V gene. The CDR3 contains 20 residues.

The rearrangement uses TRBV10-1 and TRBJ2-2, with 9 nucleotides matching TRBD1. Unmatched junction bases numbered 9, after V lost 6 bases and J lost 7 bases. The CDR3 runs 15 residues. Per the germline V gene, CDR1 is WNHNN and CDR2 is SYGVQD (reference sequence). The CDR3 sequence is CASSSNRGRSGELFF. CDR3 nucleotides: TGCGCCAGCAGCTCAAACAGGGGGCGAAGCGGGGAGCTGTTTTTT.

The chain joins TRBV7-9 to TRBJ2-1, with 9 positions matching TRBD2. The CDR3 totals 14 residues. CDR1 SEHNR and CDR2 FQNEAQ come from the germline V gene (reference sequence). Trimming removed 6 bases from V and 7 bases from J; junction bases left unmatched: 7. The CDR3 protein is CASSGTSFGNEQFF. CDR3 DNA: TGTGCCAGCAGTGGGACTAGCTTTGGGAATGAGCAGTTCTTC. Full variable domain (rest looked up from reference TRBV7-9 and TRBJ2-1): DTGVSQNPRHKITKRGQNVTFRCDPISEHNRLYWYRQTLGQGPEFLTYFQNEAQLEKSRLLSDRFSAERPKGSFSTLEIQRTEQGDSAMYLCASSGTSFGNEQFFGPGTRLTVL.

This chain connects TRBV9 to TRBJ1-3; D is undetermined. The CDR3 length is 16 residues. Germline CDR1 and CDR2: SGDLS and YYNGEE. V lost 2 bases, J lost 0 bases, and 12 bases lay in between. CDR3 region: CASSVPPGPSGNTIYF. Written as DNA, the CDR3 is TGTGCCAGCAGCGTCCCGCCAGGCCCCTCTGGAAACACCATATATTTT.

The V and J genes are TRBV19 and TRBJ2-5, with D possibly TRBD2 on 6 matching bases. Trimming stripped 9 bases from V and 5 bases from J, with 22 bases between. Germline loops: CDR1 LNHDA, CDR2 SQIVND (reference sequence). CDR3 length: 15 residues. In DNA form, the CDR3 reads TGTGCCAGCACCCCCGGGACTTTCTCAGGGGAGACCCAGTACTTC. Protein: CASTPGTFSGETQYF.

The rearrangement uses TRBV9 and TRBJ2-7; D is perhaps TRBD1 or TRBD2 (5 bases each). Trimming removed 1 base from V and 0 bases from J, with 11 bases in between. The CDR3 runs to 15 residues. Germline values: CDR1 SGDLS, CDR2 YYNGEE. The CDR3 coding sequence is TGTGCCAGCAGCGTAAACCGGGACCACTCCTACGAGCAGTACTTC. It codes for CASSVNRDHSYEQYF.

The V and J genes are TRBV4-3 and TRBJ1-3; possibly TRBD1 for D (6 bases). V lost 0 bases and J 2 bases, leaving 11 bases between the germline ends. The CDR3 is 16 residues long. The germline CDR1 and CDR2 sequences are LGHNA and YSLEER. The CDR3 loop is CASSQEWGRPGNTIYF. The DNA of the CDR3 is TGCGCCAGCAGCCAAGAGTGGGGGCGTCCTGGAAACACCATATATTTT.